This passage covers 29 T cell receptor beta chains from one sample sequenced in a study of T cell repertoires in cytomegalovirus infection. TCRdb reprocessed the reads with MiXCR, giving one entry per CDR3 protein. The sample has about 740,000 distinct CDR3 sequences, roughly a third seen once. Sequenced: PBMCs. The receptors were gathered from a human donor in good health (CMV status not recorded). Some clones in this sample may be carry-over from other donors' samples.

The V gene is TRBV5-6, the J gene TRBJ1-2; D possibly corresponds to TRBD1 (5 bases). The V gene's germline CDR1 is SGHDT and CDR2 YYEEEE. The CDR3 sequence is 13 residues long. Trimming stripped 4 bases from V and 11 bases from J, with 18 bases between. Here the CDR3 reads CASSQGHQGGYTF. CDR3 bases: TGTGCCAGCAGCCAGGGCCACCAGGGCGGTTACACCTTC.

This chain connects TRBV7-3 to TRBJ1-1; 8 bases agree with TRBD1. Unmatched junction bases numbered 9, after V lost 4 bases and J lost 5 bases. The germline V gene encodes CDR1 SGHTA and CDR2 FQGTGA. The CDR3 runs 15 residues. CDR3 amino acids: CASSSTNRGETEAFF. CDR3 sequence (DNA): TGTGCCAGCAGCTCAACGAACAGGGGGGAAACTGAAGCTTTCTTT.

This clonotype was detected only a few times. J is TRBJ2-3 and V is TRBV5-4; 10 nucleotides align to TRBD2. Losses at the gene ends were 7 bases for V and 2 bases for J; bases not matched to a gene: 7. The V gene's germline CDR1 is SGHNT and CDR2 YYREEE (reference sequence). This CDR3 region has 15 residues. CDR3 amino acids: CASQQAGGNTDTQYF. The CDR3 nucleotides are TGTGCCAGCCAACAAGCGGGAGGGAACACAGATACGCAGTATTTT.

CDR3 DNA sequence: TGCAGCGTTGAAGAAGGGGCTGGTGAGACCCAGTACTTC. Amino acid sequence: CSVEEGAGETQYF. The chain recombines TRBV29-1 with TRBJ2-5; possibly TRBD1 for D (5 bases). The CDR3 is 13 amino acids. The germline CDR1 and CDR2 sequences are SQVTM and ANQGSEA. The V gene lost 0 bases and the J gene lost 5 bases, with 10 bases spanning the gap.

The CDR3 nucleotides read TGTGCCAGCAGCTCTCCCGGTACAGAAAGCTCCTATAATTCACCCCTCCACTTT. Translating gives CASSSPGTESSYNSPLHF. V usage is TRBV5-4 and J usage is TRBJ1-6, with no clear D. CDR3 length: 18 amino acids. V was shortened by 3 bases and J by 0 bases, with 16 bases between the two germline ends. CDR1 SGHNT and CDR2 YYREEE come from the germline V gene (reference sequence).

V is TRBV25-1 and J is TRBJ1-1; 7 bases agree with TRBD1. The CDR3 loop spans 17 amino acids. The junction had 15 bases not matched to a gene; V was cut back by 3 bases and J by 5 bases. CDR1 is MGHDK and CDR2 is SYGVNS in the germline V gene. DNA of the CDR3: TGTGCCAGCAGTGAGGAAGACAGGGCGGCGGGTAGAACTGAAGCTTTCTTT. The encoded protein is CASSEEDRAAGRTEAFF. Supplemented by reference TRBV25-1 and TRBJ1-1, the full variable domain reads EADIYQTPRYLVIGTGKKITLECSQTMGHDKMYWYQQDPGMELHLIHYSYGVNSTEKGDLSSESTVSRIRTEHFPLTLESARPSHTSQYLCASSEEDRAAGRTEAFFGQGTRLTVV.

In this sample, this clonotype turned up many times. V usage is TRBV7-2 and J usage is TRBJ2-1; 8 nucleotides line up with TRBD2. The CDR3 runs 17 residues. Germline loops: CDR1 SGHTA, CDR2 FQGNSA. V gave up 1 base and J gave up 0 bases; unmatched junction bases: 5. The CDR3 region has the DNA TGTGCCAGCAGCTTAGGTAGCGGGGTCAGCTCCTACAATGAGCAGTTCTTC. Amino acid sequence: CASSLGSGVSSYNEQFF.

The chain combines TRBV20-1 with TRBJ2-5, with TRBD2 matching 7 bases. This CDR3 comprises 13 residues. Unmatched junction bases numbered 9, after V lost 5 bases and J lost 6 bases. The germline CDR1 and CDR2 sequences are DFQATT and SNEGSKA (reference sequence). CDR3 sequence reads: CSAGPGTTQTQYF. The DNA of the CDR3 is TGCAGTGCTGGGCCCGGGACTACCCAGACCCAGTACTTC.

This chain uses TRBV19 with TRBJ2-2, with a possible D match to TRBD2 (5 bases). This CDR3 has 15 amino acids. Trimming took 3 bases from V and 6 from J, leaving 14 bases between them. Germline CDR1 and CDR2: LNHDA and SQIVND (reference sequence). CDR3 sequence reads: CASSINSPGSGELFF. The CDR3 region has the DNA TGTGCCAGTAGTATTAATAGCCCGGGGTCCGGGGAGCTGTTTTTT.

This clonotype occurred a few times. The chain employs TRBV6-5 and TRBJ1-1; D is ambiguous. Germline V gene lookup returns CDR1 MNHEY and CDR2 SVGAGI. V was trimmed by 6 bases and J by 4 bases, leaving 12 bases between them. This CDR3 is built from 13 residues. The CDR3 sequence: CASSSEGPTEAFF. The CDR3 DNA sequence: TGTGCCAGCAGCTCTGAAGGCCCCACTGAAGCTTTCTTT.

The CDR3 protein is CSARLVAGGRETQYF. CDR3 in DNA: TGCAGTGCTAGACTGGTAGCGGGGGGGCGAGAGACCCAGTACTTC. This chain joins TRBV20-1 and TRBJ2-5, with 11 bases fitting TRBD2. This CDR3 spans 15 amino acids. The germline V gene encodes CDR1 DFQATT and CDR2 SNEGSKA (reference sequence). J was trimmed by 4 bases and V by 2 bases; bases with no gene match: 6.

The rearrangement joins TRBV11-2 to TRBJ1-2; the D gene is possibly TRBD1 (5 bases). This CDR3 contains 14 residues. V lost 2 bases and J 6 bases, leaving 13 bases between the germline ends. Germline assignment: CDR1 SGHAT and CDR2 FQNNGV. The CDR3 sequence: CASSLSRGGDGYTF. In DNA, the CDR3 is TGTGCCAGCAGCTTATCCCGGGGCGGGGATGGCTACACCTTC.

The sample holds a few counts of this clonotype. The V gene is TRBV7-2, the J gene TRBJ2-6; D ambiguous. The CDR3 totals 17 residues. V gave up 5 bases and J gave up 2 bases, with 16 bases separating them. Germline CDR1 SGHTA, CDR2 FQGNSA. The CDR3 bases are TGTGCCAGCAGCCCACTACCCTGGGGTGCTGGGGCCAACGTCCTGACTTTC. This translates into CASSPLPWGAGANVLTF.

The chain employs TRBV24-1 and TRBJ2-2; no clear D gene. CDR1 KGHDR and CDR2 SFDVKD come from the germline V gene. Trimming took 3 bases from V and 0 from J, leaving 7 bases between them. There are 15 residues in the CDR3. This chain's CDR3 is CATSDVVANTGELFF. DNA of the CDR3: TGTGCCACCAGTGATGTGGTCGCGAACACCGGGGAGCTGTTTTTT.

The genes are TRBV7-9 and TRBJ1-6; 7 positions agree with TRBD1. This CDR3 region has 17 residues. CDR1 is SEHNR and CDR2 is FQNEAQ in the germline V gene (reference sequence). V shed 5 bases, J shed 0 bases, and the junction held 7 bases outside the gene matches. CDR3 DNA sequence: TGTGCCAGCAGCCCTCGGACAGGTAGCTCCTATAATTCACCCCTCCACTTT. Its protein is CASSPRTGSSYNSPLHF.

This clonotype was observed a single time. J is TRBJ1-1 and V is TRBV10-3; D possibly corresponds to TRBD1 (6 bases). From germline, CDR1 is ENHRY and CDR2 SYGVKD. This CDR3 contains 13 residues. V was shortened by 9 bases and J by 3 bases, with 14 bases between the two germline ends. The CDR3 reads CAIQGRADTEAFF. CDR3 in DNA: TGTGCCATACAGGGTAGGGCGGACACTGAAGCTTTCTTT.

The J gene is TRBJ1-2, the V gene TRBV28, with TRBD1 matching over 7 bases. V was clipped by 6 bases and J by 8 bases; unmatched bases: 6. The CDR3 is made up of 12 amino acids. Looked up from germline, CDR1 is MDHEN and CDR2 is SYDVKM. Here the CDR3 reads CASSRGQPGYTF. CDR3 DNA sequence: TGTGCCAGCAGCCGGGGACAGCCCGGCTACACCTTC.

In its sample, this clonotype was seen a few times. The rearrangement uses TRBV4-2 and TRBJ2-7; D is ambiguous. V shed 0 bases and J shed 7 bases, with 4 bases lying between them. The CDR3 is made up of 11 amino acids. Looked up from germline, CDR1 is LGHNA and CDR2 is YNFKEQ. The CDR3 DNA follows: TGTGCCAGCAGCCAAGACACTGAGCAGTACTTC. This translates into CASSQDTEQYF.

This clonotype was recorded a few times. The CDR3 DNA sequence: TGTGCCAGCAGCTTCCTAACCCTAGGGACTAGCGGAGTTTACAATGAGCAGTTCTTC. Protein product: CASSFLTLGTSGVYNEQFF. This rearrangement joins TRBV7-6 to TRBJ2-1, with 11 bases lining up with TRBD2. After removal of 3 bases from V and 4 bases from J, the junction contained 14 bases not matched to a gene. Germline-derived CDR1 and CDR2 are SGHVS and FNYEAQ. CDR3 size: 19 residues.

The chain has TRBV24-1 and TRBJ2-5; the D gene is possibly TRBD2 (6 bases). CDR1 KGHDR and CDR2 SFDVKD come from the germline V gene. V shed 5 bases and J shed 1 base, with 16 bases lying between them. The CDR3 length is 16 residues. This CDR3 is CATSGLDRGAQETQYF. In DNA, the CDR3 is TGTGCCACCAGTGGCTTGGACCGCGGGGCCCAAGAGACCCAGTACTTC.

V usage is TRBV27 and J usage is TRBJ2-7, with D uncertain. V lost 7 bases and J lost 6, with 16 bases in between. Germline values: CDR1 MNHEY, CDR2 SMNVEV (reference sequence). There are 13 residues in the CDR3. This chain's CDR3 is CASNHAPGTEQYF. DNA for the CDR3: TGTGCCAGCAATCATGCTCCAGGAACCGAGCAGTACTTC.

The chain uses TRBV9 and TRBJ1-6; D uncertain. Germline V gene data show CDR1 as SGDLS and CDR2 as YYNGEE. The CDR3 spans 14 residues. Trimming cost V 0 bases and J 8 bases, with 9 bases left between them. The CDR3 is CASSVGVRDSPLHF. In nucleotides, the CDR3 is TGTGCCAGCAGCGTAGGTGTAAGGGATTCACCCCTCCACTTT. The full variable domain, rest sourced from reference TRBV9 and TRBJ1-6, is DSGVTQTPKHLITATGQRVTLRCSPRSGDLSVYWYQQSLDQGLQFLIQYYNGEERAKGNILERFSAQQFPDLHSELNLSSLELGDSALYFCASSVGVRDSPLHFGNGTRLTVT.

This clonotype was counted a few times. The chain links TRBV6-8 to TRBJ2-7, with D tentatively TRBD1 (5 bases). The CDR3 is 15 amino acids. Trimming removed 3 bases from V and 5 bases from J, with 17 bases in between. From germline, CDR1 is MNHGY and CDR2 SAAAGT. The CDR3 DNA reads as TGTGCCAGCAGTTATGGGAAGGGGCGTAGGGACGAGCAGTACTTC. This translates into CASSYGKGRRDEQYF.

Worth noting for this clonotype: This may be a read error, as it is one base from a much larger clone. The V and J genes are TRBV7-2 and TRBJ2-5, with D perhaps being TRBD1 or TRBD2 (7 bases each). CDR1 is SGHTA, CDR2 FQGNSA, per germline. The CDR3 is 12 amino acids. CDR3 DNA sequence: TGTGCCAGAGGGGCAGGGGGGGAGACCCCGTACTTC. This codes for CARGAGGETPYF.

This clonotype turned up a few times. The chain joins TRBV27 to TRBJ1-4; D is uncertain. The CDR3 contains 17 residues. The ends were cut back, 3 bases at V and 0 bases at J, with 14 bases in the middle. Germline CDR1 and CDR2: MNHEY and SMNVEV (reference sequence). Here the CDR3 reads CASSFTVPAATNEKLFF. The CDR3 region has the DNA TGTGCCAGCAGTTTCACCGTACCGGCTGCAACTAATGAAAAACTGTTTTTT.

This clonotype was found once. The chain employs TRBV11-1 and TRBJ1-6; D not certain. Trimming stripped 2 bases from V and 13 bases from J, with 9 bases between. CDR1 is SGHAT and CDR2 is FQDESV in the germline V gene (reference sequence). CDR3 length equals 12 residues. The CDR3, as DNA: TGTGCCAGCAGCTTACCCGGCTTTCCCCTCCACTTT. Its protein product is CASSLPGFPLHF. The full variable domain, its missing parts supplied by reference TRBV11-1 and TRBJ1-6, is EAEVAQSPRYKITEKSQAVAFWCDPISGHATLYWYRQILGQGPELLVQFQDESVVDDSQLPKDRFSAERLKGVDSTLKIQPAELGDSAMYLCASSLPGFPLHFGNGTRLTVT.

The chain recombines TRBV11-3 with TRBJ2-2; no clear D gene. Germline V gives CDR1 SGHNT, CDR2 YENEEA. This CDR3 spans 13 amino acids. The V end lost 6 bases, the J end lost 10 bases, and 15 bases lay between the germline ends. As DNA, the CDR3 is TGTGCCAGCAGTCGGGCACGAGGCGTGGAGCTGTTTTTT. This gives the protein CASSRARGVELFF.

This chain uses TRBV24-1 with TRBJ2-7; 8 bases line up with TRBD1. Germline CDR1 KGHDR, CDR2 SFDVKD. The CDR3 runs to 13 residues. Germline trimming cut 6 bases from V and 7 bases from J; bases unmatched to any gene: 7. The CDR3 bases are TGTGCCACCAGTAGGGGCAGGGGGCAGGAGCAGTACTTC. Protein: CATSRGRGQEQYF.

V usage is TRBV5-6 and J usage is TRBJ2-7, with 8 bases matching TRBD1. This CDR3 region has 13 residues. Trimming removed 3 bases from V and 7 bases from J; junction bases left unmatched: 6. In germline, CDR1 is SGHDT, CDR2 YYEEEE. The DNA of the CDR3 is TGTGCCAGCAGCTGGCGACAGGGGCGGGAGCAGTACTTC. It specifies CASSWRQGREQYF.